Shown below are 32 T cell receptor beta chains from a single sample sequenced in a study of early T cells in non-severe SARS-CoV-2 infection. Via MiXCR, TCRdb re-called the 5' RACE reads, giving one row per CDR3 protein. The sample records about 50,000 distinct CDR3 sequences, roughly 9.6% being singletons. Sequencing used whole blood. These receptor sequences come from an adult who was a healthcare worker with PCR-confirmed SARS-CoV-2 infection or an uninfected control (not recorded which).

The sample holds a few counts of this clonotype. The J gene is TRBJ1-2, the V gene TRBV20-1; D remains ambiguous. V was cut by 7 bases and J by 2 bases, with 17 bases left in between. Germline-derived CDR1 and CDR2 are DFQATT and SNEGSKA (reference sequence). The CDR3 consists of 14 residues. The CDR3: CSVDKAAGNYGYTF. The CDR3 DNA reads TGCAGTGTCGATAAGGCAGCGGGGAACTATGGCTACACCTTC.

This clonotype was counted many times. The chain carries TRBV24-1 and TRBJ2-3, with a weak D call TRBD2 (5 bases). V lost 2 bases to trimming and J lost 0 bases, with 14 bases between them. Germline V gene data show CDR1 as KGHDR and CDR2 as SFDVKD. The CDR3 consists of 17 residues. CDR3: CATSDSVSASSTDTQYF. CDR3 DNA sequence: TGTGCCACCAGTGATTCGGTTAGCGCCTCTAGCACAGATACGCAGTATTTT.

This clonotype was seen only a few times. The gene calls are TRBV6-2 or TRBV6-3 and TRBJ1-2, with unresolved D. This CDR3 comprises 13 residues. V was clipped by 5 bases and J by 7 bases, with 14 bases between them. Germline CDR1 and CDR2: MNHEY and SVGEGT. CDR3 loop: CASSEYKMPGYTF. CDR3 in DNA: TGTGCCAGCAGTGAGTATAAGATGCCTGGCTACACCTTC.

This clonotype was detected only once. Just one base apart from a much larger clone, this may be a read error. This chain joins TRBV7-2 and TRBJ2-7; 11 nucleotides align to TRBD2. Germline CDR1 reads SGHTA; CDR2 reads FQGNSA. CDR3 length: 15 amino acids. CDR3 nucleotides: TGTGCCAGCAGCATAGCGGGAGGGAGCTCCTACGAGCAGCACTTC. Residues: CASSIAGGSSYEQHF.

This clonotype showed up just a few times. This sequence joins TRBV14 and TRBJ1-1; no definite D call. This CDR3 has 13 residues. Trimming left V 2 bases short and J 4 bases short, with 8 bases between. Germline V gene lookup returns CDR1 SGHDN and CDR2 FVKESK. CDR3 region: CASSQPGITEAFF. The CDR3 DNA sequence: TGTGCCAGCAGCCAACCGGGTATCACTGAAGCTTTCTTT.

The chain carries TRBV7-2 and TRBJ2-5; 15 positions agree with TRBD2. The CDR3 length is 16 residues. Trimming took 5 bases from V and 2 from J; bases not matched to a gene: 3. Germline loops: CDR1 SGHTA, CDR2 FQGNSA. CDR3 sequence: CASSPGLAGGQETQYF. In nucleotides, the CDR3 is TGTGCCAGCAGCCCTGGACTAGCGGGGGGGCAAGAGACCCAGTACTTC.

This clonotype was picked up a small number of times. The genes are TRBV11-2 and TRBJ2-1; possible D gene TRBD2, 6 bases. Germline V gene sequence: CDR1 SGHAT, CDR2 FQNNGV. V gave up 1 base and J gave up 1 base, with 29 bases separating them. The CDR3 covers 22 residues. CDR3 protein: CASSLVPREGWRYGTSYNEQFF. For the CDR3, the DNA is TGTGCCAGCAGCTTAGTACCGCGGGAAGGGTGGCGGTACGGCACATCCTACAATGAGCAGTTCTTC.

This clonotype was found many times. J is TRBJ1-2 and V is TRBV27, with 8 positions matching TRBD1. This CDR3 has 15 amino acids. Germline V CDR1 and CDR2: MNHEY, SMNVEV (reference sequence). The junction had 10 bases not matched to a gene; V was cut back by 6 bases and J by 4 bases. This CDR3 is CASSGQGGLVYGYTF. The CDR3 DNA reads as TGTGCCAGCAGCGGACAGGGAGGGTTGGTCTATGGCTACACCTTC.

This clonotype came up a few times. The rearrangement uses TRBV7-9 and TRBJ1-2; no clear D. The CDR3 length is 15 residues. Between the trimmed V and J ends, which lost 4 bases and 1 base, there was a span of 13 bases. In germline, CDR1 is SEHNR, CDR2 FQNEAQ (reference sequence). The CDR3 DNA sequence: TGTGCCAGCAGCTCCGCCACGAAGGGTAACTATGGCTACACCTTC. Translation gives CASSSATKGNYGYTF.

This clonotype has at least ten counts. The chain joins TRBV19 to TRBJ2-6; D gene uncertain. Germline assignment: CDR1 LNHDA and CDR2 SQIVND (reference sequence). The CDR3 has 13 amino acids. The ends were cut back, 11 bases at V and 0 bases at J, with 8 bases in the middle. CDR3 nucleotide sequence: TGTGCCTGCGAGAGCTCTGGGGCCAACGTCCTGACTTTC. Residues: CACESSGANVLTF.

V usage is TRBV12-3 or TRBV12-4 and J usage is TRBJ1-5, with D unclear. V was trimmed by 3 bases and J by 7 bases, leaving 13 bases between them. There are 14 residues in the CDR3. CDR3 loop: CASSFAPARQPQHF. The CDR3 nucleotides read TGTGCCAGCAGTTTCGCCCCGGCCAGACAGCCCCAGCATTTT.

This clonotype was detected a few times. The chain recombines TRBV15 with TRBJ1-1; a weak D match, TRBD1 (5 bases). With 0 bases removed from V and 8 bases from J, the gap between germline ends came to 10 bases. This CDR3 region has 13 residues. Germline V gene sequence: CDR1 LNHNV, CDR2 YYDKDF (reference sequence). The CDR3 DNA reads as TGTGCCACCAGCAGAGATCAGGGCACAGAAGCTTTCTTT. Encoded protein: CATSRDQGTEAFF. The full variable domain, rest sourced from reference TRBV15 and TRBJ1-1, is DAMVIQNPRYQVTQFGKPVTLSCSQTLNHNVMYWYQQKSSQAPKLLFHYYDKDFNNEADTPDNFQSRRPNTSFCFLDIRSPGLGDTAMYLCATSRDQGTEAFFGQGTRLTVV.

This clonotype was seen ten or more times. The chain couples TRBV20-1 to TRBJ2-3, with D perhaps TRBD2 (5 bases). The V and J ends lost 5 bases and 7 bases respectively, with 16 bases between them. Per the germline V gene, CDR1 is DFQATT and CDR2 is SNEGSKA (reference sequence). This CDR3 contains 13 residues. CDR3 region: CSAPPPTTNTQYF. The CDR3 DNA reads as TGCAGTGCTCCCCCCCCGACTACTAATACGCAGTATTTT.

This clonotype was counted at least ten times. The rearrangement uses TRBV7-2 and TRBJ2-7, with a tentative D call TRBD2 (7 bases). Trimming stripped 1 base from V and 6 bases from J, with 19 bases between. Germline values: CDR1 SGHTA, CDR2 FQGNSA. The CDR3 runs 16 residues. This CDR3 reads CASSLVSRGAGREQYF. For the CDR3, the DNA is TGTGCCAGCAGCTTAGTTTCTCGGGGGGCAGGTCGCGAGCAGTACTTC.

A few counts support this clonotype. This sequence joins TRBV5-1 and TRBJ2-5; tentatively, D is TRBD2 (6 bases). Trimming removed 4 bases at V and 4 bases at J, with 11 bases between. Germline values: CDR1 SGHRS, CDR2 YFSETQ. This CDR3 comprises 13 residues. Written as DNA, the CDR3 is TGCGCCAGCAGCGCTAGACTAGGAGAGACCCAGTACTTC. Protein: CASSARLGETQYF.

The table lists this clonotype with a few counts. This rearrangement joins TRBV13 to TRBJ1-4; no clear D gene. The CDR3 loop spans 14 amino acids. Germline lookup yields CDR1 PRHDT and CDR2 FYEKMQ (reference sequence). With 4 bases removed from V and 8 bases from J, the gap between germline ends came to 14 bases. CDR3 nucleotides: TGTGCCAGCAGCTCCTTAATAACCCGGGAAAAACTGTTTTTT. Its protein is CASSSLITREKLFF.

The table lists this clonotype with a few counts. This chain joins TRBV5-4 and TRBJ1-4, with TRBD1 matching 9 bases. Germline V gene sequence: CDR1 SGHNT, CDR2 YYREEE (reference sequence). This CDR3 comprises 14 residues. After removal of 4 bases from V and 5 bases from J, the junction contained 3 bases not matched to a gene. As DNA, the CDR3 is TGTGCCAGCAGCCAGGACAGGGGAAATGAAAAACTGTTTTTT. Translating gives CASSQDRGNEKLFF.

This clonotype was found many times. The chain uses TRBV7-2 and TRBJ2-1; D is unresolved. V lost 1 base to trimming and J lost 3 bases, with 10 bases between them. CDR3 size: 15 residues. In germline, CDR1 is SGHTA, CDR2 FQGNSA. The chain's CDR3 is CASSLDYANYNEQFF. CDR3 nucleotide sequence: TGTGCCAGCAGCTTAGATTACGCCAACTACAATGAGCAGTTCTTC. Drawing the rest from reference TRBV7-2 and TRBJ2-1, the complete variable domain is GAGVSQSPSNKVTEKGKDVELRCDPISGHTALYWYRQSLGQGLEFLIYFQGNSAPDKSGLPSDRFSAERTGGSVSTLTIQRTQQEDSAVYLCASSLDYANYNEQFFGPGTRLTVL.

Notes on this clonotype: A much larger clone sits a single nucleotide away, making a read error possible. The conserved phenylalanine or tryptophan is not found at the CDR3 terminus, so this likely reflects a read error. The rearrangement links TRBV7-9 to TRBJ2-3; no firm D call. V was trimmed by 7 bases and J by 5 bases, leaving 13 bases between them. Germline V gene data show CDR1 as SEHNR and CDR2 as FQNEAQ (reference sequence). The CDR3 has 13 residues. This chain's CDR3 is CASNVQTGDTQYY. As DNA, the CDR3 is TGTGCCAGCAATGTTCAGACGGGAGATACGCAGTATTAT.

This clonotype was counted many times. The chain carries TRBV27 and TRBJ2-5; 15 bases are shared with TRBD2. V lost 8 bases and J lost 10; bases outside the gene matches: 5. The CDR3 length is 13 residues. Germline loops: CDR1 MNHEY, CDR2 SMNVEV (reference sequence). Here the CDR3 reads CASGLAGGWRQYF. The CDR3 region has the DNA TGTGCCAGCGGACTAGCGGGAGGGTGGCGCCAGTACTTC.

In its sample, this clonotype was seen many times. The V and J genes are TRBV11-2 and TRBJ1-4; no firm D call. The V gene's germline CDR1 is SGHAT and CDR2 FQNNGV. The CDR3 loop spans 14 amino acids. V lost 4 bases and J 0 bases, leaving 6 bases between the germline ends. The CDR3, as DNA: TGTGCCAGCAGCTGGACGGCAACTAATGAAAAACTGTTTTTT. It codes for CASSWTATNEKLFF.

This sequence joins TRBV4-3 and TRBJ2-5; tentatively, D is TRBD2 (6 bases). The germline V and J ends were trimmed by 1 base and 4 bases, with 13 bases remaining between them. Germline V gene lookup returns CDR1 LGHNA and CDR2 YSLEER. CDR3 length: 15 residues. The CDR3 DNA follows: TGCGCCAGCAGCCAAGGGGCCAGCGGGCTAGAGACCCAGTACTTC. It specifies CASSQGASGLETQYF.

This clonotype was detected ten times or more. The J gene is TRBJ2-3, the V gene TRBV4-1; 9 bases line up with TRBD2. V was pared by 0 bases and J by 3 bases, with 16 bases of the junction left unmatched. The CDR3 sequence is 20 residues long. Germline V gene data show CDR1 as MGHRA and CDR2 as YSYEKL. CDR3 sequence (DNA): TGCGCCAGCAGCCAAGAACGAGCAGAGAGTTGGGGACTAGCAACAGATACGCAGTATTTT. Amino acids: CASSQERAESWGLATDTQYF.

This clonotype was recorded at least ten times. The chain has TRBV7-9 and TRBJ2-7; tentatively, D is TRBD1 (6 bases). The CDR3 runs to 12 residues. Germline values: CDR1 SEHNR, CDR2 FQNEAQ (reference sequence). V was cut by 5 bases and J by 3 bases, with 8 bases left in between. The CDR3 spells CASSGDIYEQYF. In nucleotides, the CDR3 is TGTGCCAGCAGCGGGGACATCTACGAGCAGTACTTC.

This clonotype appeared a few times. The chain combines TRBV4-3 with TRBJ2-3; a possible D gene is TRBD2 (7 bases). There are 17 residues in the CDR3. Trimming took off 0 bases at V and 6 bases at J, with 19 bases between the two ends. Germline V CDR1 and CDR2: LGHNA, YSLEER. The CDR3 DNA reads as TGCGCCAGCAGCCAAGAGGGGGGGACGGGGGCCAGGGATACGCAGTATTTT. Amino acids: CASSQEGGTGARDTQYF.

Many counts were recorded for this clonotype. The CDR3 reads CASSRYKTGGFGNTIYF. CDR3 DNA: TGTGCCAGCAGCCGTTATAAGACAGGGGGATTTGGAAACACCATATATTTT. The rearrangement uses TRBV12-3 or TRBV12-4 and TRBJ1-3, with 9 bases that match TRBD1. Unmatched junction bases numbered 12, after V lost 6 bases and J lost 3 bases. The CDR3 has 17 residues.

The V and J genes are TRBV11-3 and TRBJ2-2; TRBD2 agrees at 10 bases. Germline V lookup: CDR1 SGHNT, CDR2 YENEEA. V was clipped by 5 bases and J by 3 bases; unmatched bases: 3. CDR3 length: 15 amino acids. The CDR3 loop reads CASSTGTSDTGELFF. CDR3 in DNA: TGTGCCAGCAGCACAGGGACTAGCGACACCGGGGAGCTGTTTTTT.

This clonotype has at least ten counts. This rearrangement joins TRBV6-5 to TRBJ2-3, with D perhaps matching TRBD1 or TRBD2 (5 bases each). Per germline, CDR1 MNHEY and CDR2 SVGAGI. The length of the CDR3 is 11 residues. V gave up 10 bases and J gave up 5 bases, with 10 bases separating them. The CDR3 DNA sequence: TGTGCCACCCAGAGGGGAGATACGCAGTATTTT. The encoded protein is CATQRGDTQYF.

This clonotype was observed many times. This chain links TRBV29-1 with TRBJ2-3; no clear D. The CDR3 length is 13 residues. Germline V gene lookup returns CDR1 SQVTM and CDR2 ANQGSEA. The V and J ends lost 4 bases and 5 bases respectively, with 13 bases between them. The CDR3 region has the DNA TGCAGCGTTGTTCGGTATCCGGGAGATACGCAGTATTTT. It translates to CSVVRYPGDTQYF.

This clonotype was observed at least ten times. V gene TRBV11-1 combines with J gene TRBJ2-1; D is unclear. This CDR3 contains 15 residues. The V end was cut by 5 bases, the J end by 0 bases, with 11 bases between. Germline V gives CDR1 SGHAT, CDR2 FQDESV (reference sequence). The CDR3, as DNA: TGTGCCAGCAGCCAGAGACTGAGCTCCTACAATGAGCAGTTCTTC. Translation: CASSQRLSSYNEQFF. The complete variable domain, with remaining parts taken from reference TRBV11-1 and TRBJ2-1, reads EAEVAQSPRYKITEKSQAVAFWCDPISGHATLYWYRQILGQGPELLVQFQDESVVDDSQLPKDRFSAERLKGVDSTLKIQPAELGDSAMYLCASSQRLSSYNEQFFGPGTRLTVL.

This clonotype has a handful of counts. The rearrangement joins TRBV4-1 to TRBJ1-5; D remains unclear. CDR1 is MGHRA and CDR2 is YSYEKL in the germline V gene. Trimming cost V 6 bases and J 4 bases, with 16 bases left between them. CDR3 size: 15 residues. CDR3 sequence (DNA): TGCGCCAGCAGTCCAAGTTCCTTCCAAAATCAGCCCCAGCATTTT. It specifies CASSPSSFQNQPQHF.

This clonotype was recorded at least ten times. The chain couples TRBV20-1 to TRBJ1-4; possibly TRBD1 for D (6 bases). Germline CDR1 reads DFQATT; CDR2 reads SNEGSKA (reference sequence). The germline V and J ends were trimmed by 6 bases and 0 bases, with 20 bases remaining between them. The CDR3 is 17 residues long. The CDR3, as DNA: TGCAGTGCCACAAATACAGGGTCCTACGCAACTAATGAAAAACTGTTTTTT. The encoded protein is CSATNTGSYATNEKLFF.